These T cell receptor beta chains were read from a single sample in a study of T cells in localized non-small cell lung cancer. Generated by immunoSEQ multiplex PCR, the TCRdb table keeps only in-frame clones and is missing some. This table has 3,400 or so clones, roughly 32% appearing once. Specimen: normal lung tissue next to the tumor, collected before any cancer treatment. These receptors were taken from a male donor aged 60 or older with stage III lung adenocarcinoma. Each CDR3 is given with its conserved first and last residue. D genes are given only for firm matches. The listing skips clone size in some rows; elsewhere it reads once, few, many or a size class.

j_call,d_call,v_call,clone_size,cdr3_nt,cdr3_aa
TRBJ1-3,.,TRBV6-8,.,TGTGCCAGCACTCTACAGGGTGGAAACACCATATATTTT,CASTLQGGNTIYF
TRBJ2-1,TRBD2,TRBV11-3,.,TGTGCCAGCAGCTTATCCGGGACTATATATGAGCAGTTCTTC,CASSLSGTIYEQFF
TRBJ1-4,TRBD1,TRBV11-3,.,TGTGCCAGCAGCTCTGACTCGGGACAGACTGAAAAACTGTTTTTT,CASSSDSGQTEKLFF
TRBJ2-2,TRBD1,TRBV5-1,.,TGCGCCAGCAGCTTGACGGTGGCAGGGGGTACCGGGGAGCTGTTTTTT,CASSLTVAGGTGELFF
TRBJ1-5,TRBD1,TRBV18,.,TGTGCCAGCTCTCCCGGGACAGGTTTTAATCAGCCCCAGCATTTT,CASSPGTGFNQPQHF
TRBJ2-1,.,TRBV30,.,TGTGCCTGGAGTGTAATACCTGGTGAGCAGTTCTTC,CAWSVIPGEQFF
TRBJ2-1,.,TRBV12-5,medium-sized,TGTGCCACCGGACGGACGAATTACAATGAGCAGTTCTTC,CATGRTNYNEQFF
TRBJ1-1,TRBD1,TRBV19,.,TGTGCCAGTAGTATTCAGGGGGCCTACACTGAAGCTTTCTTT,CASSIQGAYTEAFF
TRBJ2-1,TRBD2,TRBV5-1,.,TGCGCCAGCAGCTTGGCGGGCGGGAGAAGCAATGAGCAGTTCTTC,CASSLAGGRSNEQFF
TRBJ2-7,TRBD2,TRBV6-8,.,TGTGCCATCAGTCGACTAGCGGGAAACTACGAGCAGTACTTC,CAISRLAGNYEQYF
TRBJ2-2,.,TRBV18,.,TGTGCCAGCTCACCAGGGACGGGTGGTACCGGGGAGCTGTTTTTT,CASSPGTGGTGELFF
TRBJ2-7,TRBD1,TRBV11-3,few,TGTGCCAGCAGCTTCGGGACAGCCGCGACCAACGAGCAGTACTTC,CASSFGTAATNEQYF
TRBJ2-7,TRBD1,TRBV19,.,TGTGCCAGTAGCGACCCCCGGGACAGGAGCTCCTACGAGCAGTACTTC,CASSDPRDRSSYEQYF
TRBJ2-2,.,TRBV6-8,few,TGTGCCAGTTCAGGTAGCCTCTTCACCGGGGAGCTGTTTTTT,CASSGSLFTGELFF
TRBJ1-2,TRBD1,TRBV5-1,few,TGCGCCAGCAGCTTGTCGACAGGGGGTGGTGGCTACACCTTC,CASSLSTGGGGYTF
TRBJ2-7,.,TRBV6-8,.,TGTGCCAGCAGTTCCTTGACTGGCGAGCAGTACTTC,CASSSLTGEQYF
TRBJ2-2,.,TRBV6-8,.,TGTGCCAGCAGTCAGGGACATCACACCGGGGAGCTGTTTTTT,CASSQGHHTGELFF
TRBJ2-7,.,TRBV19,.,TGTGCCAGTAGTGGGCGGGCTGGAGCCTACGAGCAGTACTTC,CASSGRAGAYEQYF
TRBJ2-2,.,TRBV11-3,few,TGTGCCAGCAGCTTAATCAGGAACACCGGGGAGCTGTTTTTT,CASSLIRNTGELFF
TRBJ1-4,TRBD1,TRBV11-3,few,TGTGCCAGCAGCTGGGACAGTAATAATGAAAAACTGTTTTTT,CASSWDSNNEKLFF
TRBJ2-7,.,TRBV19,.,TGTGCCAGTAGTCAACAGGGTTTGAGGAACGAGCAGTACTTC,CASSQQGLRNEQYF
TRBJ2-6,.,TRBV11-3,medium-sized,TGTGCCAGCAGCTTGGGTAGCTACTCTGGGGCCAACGTCCTGACTTTC,CASSLGSYSGANVLTF
TRBJ2-7,.,TRBV15,few,TGTGCCACCAGCAGAGATAGGGCGTCCTACGAGCAGTACTTC,CATSRDRASYEQYF
TRBJ2-7,.,TRBV6-8,.,TGTGCCAGCATGTACGGGAACTACGAGCAGTACTTC,CASMYGNYEQYF
TRBJ2-5,.,TRBV28,.,TGTGCCAGCAGTTCCCCGGGCAGTTCCCAAGCGACCCAGTACTTC,CASSSPGSSQATQYF
TRBJ2-6,.,TRBV9,.,TGTGCCAGCAGCGTGTCTGGGGCCAACGTCCTGACTTTC,CASSVSGANVLTF
TRBJ1-1,TRBD1,TRBV11-3,.,TGTGCCAGCAGCCGGGCTCTAACAGGGGAGACTGAAGCTTTCTTT,CASSRALTGETEAFF
TRBJ2-1,.,TRBV19,.,TGTGCCAGTAGTATTTCGTACAATGAGCAGTTCTTC,CASSISYNEQFF
TRBJ2-7,.,TRBV6-8,.,TGTGCCAGCAGTTCTTTCTGGGGGTCAGGGACTCTCCTCACCTTCTACGAGCAGTACTTC,CASSSFWGSGTLLTFYEQYF
TRBJ2-5,TRBD1,TRBV18,.,TGTGCCAGCTCACCAGATACAGGGGGCTTAGTGGAGACCCAGTACTTC,CASSPDTGGLVETQYF
TRBJ2-6,TRBD1,TRBV7-7,.,TGTGCCAGCAGCTTGGTTGGGACAGGGGAACCCGGGGCCAACGTCCTGACTTTC,CASSLVGTGEPGANVLTF
TRBJ2-5,TRBD2,TRBV6-8,few,TGTGCCAGCAGTGGGCGGGAGTTCGAGACCCAGTACTTC,CASSGREFETQYF
TRBJ1-2,.,TRBV11-3,.,TGTGCCAGCAGCTTGGGCCCCAGGGTAGGAGAGGGAAACTATGGCTACACCTTC,CASSLGPRVGEGNYGYTF
TRBJ2-7,.,TRBV6-8,few,TGTGCCAGCAGTTACTCCCAACGAGACTCCGGTTACGAGCAGTACTTC,CASSYSQRDSGYEQYF
TRBJ2-2,TRBD2,TRBV18,.,TGTGCCAGCTCACGGGAACTAGCGGCGAACACCGGGGAGCTGTTTTTT,CASSRELAANTGELFF
TRBJ1-1,TRBD1,TRBV6-8,.,TGTGCCAGCAGTTCCAGGGGGCATACTGAAGCTTTCTTT,CASSSRGHTEAFF
TRBJ1-3,TRBD1,TRBV11-3,.,TGTGCCAGCAGCTCCGTGACAGGGGGAAACACCATATATTTT,CASSSVTGGNTIYF
TRBJ1-1,.,TRBV11-3,.,TGTGCCAGCAGCTTTTGGGGGTCTTGGAACACTGAAGCTTTCTTT,CASSFWGSWNTEAFF
TRBJ2-6,TRBD2,TRBV19,.,TGTGCCAGTAAGGAGACTAGCGGGACCTCTGGGGCCAACGTCCTGACTTTC,CASKETSGTSGANVLTF
TRBJ2-5,.,TRBV6-8,.,TGTGCCAGCAGTTTAGGATGGGGAAGGCCCCACTTC,CASSLGWGRPHF
TRBJ1-1,TRBD1,TRBV4-1,few,TGCGCCAGCAGCTCCACAGGGGCCCCAAACACTGAAGCTTTCTTT,CASSSTGAPNTEAFF
TRBJ2-7,TRBD2,TRBV6-8,few,TGTGCCAGCAGTTTACTAGCGGGAGCCGAGCAGTACTTC,CASSLLAGAEQYF
TRBJ2-3,.,TRBV19,.,TGTGCCAGTAGTATTTATGACGGAGATACGCAGTATTTT,CASSIYDGDTQYF
TRBJ1-1,.,TRBV11-3,medium-sized,TGTGCCAGCAGCGGGCAACGGGGCGCATACACTGAAGCTTTCTTT,CASSGQRGAYTEAFF
TRBJ2-3,.,TRBV11-3,.,TGTGCCAGCAGCCTTGACGGCGGCAGACCAGATACGCAGTATTTT,CASSLDGGRPDTQYF
TRBJ2-1,.,TRBV2,few,TGTGCCAGCAGTTTAGTATCCAGCGGCCCCTACAATGAGCAGTTCTTC,CASSLVSSGPYNEQFF
TRBJ2-3,.,TRBV5-1,.,TGCGCCAGCAGCCTTCCTCTGGGTCTCGGAGATACGCAGTATTTT,CASSLPLGLGDTQYF
TRBJ2-7,TRBD2,TRBV30,.,TGTGCCTGGAGTGTATGGACTAGCGGGAGGGTACGCGCCTATTACGAGCAGTACTTC,CAWSVWTSGRVRAYYEQYF
TRBJ1-1,TRBD1,TRBV30,few,TGTGCCTGGAGTGGATCACAGGGGTGGACTGAAGCTTTCTTT,CAWSGSQGWTEAFF